Given below is one T cell receptor beta chain in context. This clone's antigen is unknown. No base qualities exist here, and no much larger clone lies one base off it. All donors were healthy Caucasians. Three pairs of female monozygotic twins, all aged about 18 to 30 years, made up the twin cohort. Peripheral blood mononuclear cells were used as the source from which RNA for TCR libraries was isolated. Taken from the germline V gene, the CDR1 and CDR2 loops are SGHAT and FQNNGV. The germline V and J ends show losses of 5 bases and 7 bases respectively, and no gene match explains 9 bases of the junction. The cysteine opens and the phenylalanine closes a CDR3 of 14 amino acids. Of all the DNA, just the CDR3 is kept, 42 bases in frame from base 1. Library construction relied on 5' RACE. Sequencer: Illumina HiSeq 2000. Template switching introduced a universal primer binding site; the final cDNA contained a unique molecular identifier, enabling accurate counting of TCR cDNA molecules. First-strand cDNA for TCR alpha and beta chains was synthesized from specific primers in the conserved constant-segment region. To control for contamination, every cDNA library carried two barcodes: a SMART-Mk sample barcode plus Illumina barcodes. TruSeq adapter sequences and Illumina sample barcodes were added in two successive PCR steps. The TCR alpha and beta cDNA libraries were sequenced on the Illumina HiSeq platform using custom primers. The authors' pipeline ran thus. Unique molecular identifiers were extracted from raw reads with MiGEC, and CDR3 positions were determined with MiXCR. Recombination models were inferred per individual with the repgenHMM and IGoR tools using an EM algorithm. Shared clonotypes were analyzed with the tcR package in R, and sharing was normalized by the product of cloneset sizes. Out-of-frame nonproductive sequences were analyzed to study raw recombination free of thymic and clonal selection effects. TCRdb handled the public reads itself, with Q25 trimming in fastp and clone calling in MiXCR, and kept productive beta chains. Every CDR3 protein is listed once, alongside the most common genes and DNA of its rows. V and J calls and clone size were set by TCRdb, not the authors. This sample comprises 600,000 to 800,000 distinct CDR3 sequences, around 21% of them detected only once. The ten largest clones take up 4% to 5.5% of the sample.

The record originates from a study of identical twins (TCRdb year 2016). About the full investigation: The study deep-sequenced TCR alpha and beta repertoires from monozygotic twins, unrelated adults of various ages and cord blood to test whether fetal clonotypes persist. To rule out contamination, the twin experiments were replicated at different times with different library preparation protocols. Results and caveats for the whole study, not just this receptor: In monozygotic twins, out-of-frame TCR alpha sharing was systematically underestimated by recombination models, although the models agreed with sharing between unrelated individuals. The excess sharing between twins in beta out-of-frame sequences was weaker because fewer shared sequences reduced the signal-to-noise ratio. Abundant cord blood beta clonotypes had fewer insertions, young adult naive repertoires showed a similar but weaker trend, and memory repertoires showed no such trend. Compared with coincidental sharing between unrelated individuals, out-of-frame TCR alpha sequences shared between twins had an excess of sequences with low generation probability. Conclusions relied on cross-sectional statistical analysis, since the same donors could not be followed over many years. Invariant T cells such as MAIT and iNKT could partly confound zero-insertion analyses, although diverse VJ usage argued against such confounding for most clonotypes.

These data were also filed under a second study, of T cells expressing NK-cell markers. The second study, in turn, reports: In sorted CD3+CD56+NKG2C+, CD3+CD56+NKG2C- and CD3+CD56-NKG2C+ T-cell subsets from eight or nine donors, TCR beta-chain repertoires were profiled. Seven of the eight sequenced donors were HCMV-seropositive and one was HCMV-seronegative. To restrict sorting to alphabetaTCR-expressing T cells, an anti-gammadeltaTCR antibody was added in several experiments. In about 6 donors, the dominant CD3+CD56+NKG2C+ clonotypes were found to rank among the top 10 CD8+ clonotypes and to make up 1.0-7.0% of CD8+ T cells. Those dominant clonotypes were again the most abundant among CD3+CD56-NKG2C+ cells in a few donors, at 28.3-60.1%. It remained unclear whether the expanded NKG2C-expressing T cell clones were specific for HCMV antigens. The study sequenced eight donors, all healthy volunteers chosen at random: three men and five women. HCMV serostatus was determined by detecting HCMV-specific IgG in serum with a commercial ELISA kit. For 5 or 6 donors, unsorted PBMC were also used to sequence bulk peripheral blood T-cell repertoires. MIGEC was used to demultiplex reads and group the reads by UMI, and MiTCR was used to assemble and quantify clonotypes. To exclude erroneous sequences, only TCR cDNA sequences supported by at least two reads were retained. The tcR package was used for downstream repertoire analysis, with clonotypes matched between fractions based on CDR3 nucleotide sequence plus V segment. Antigen specificity was annotated against VDJdb with VDJmatch, allowing one amino acid substitution in CDR3.

This clonotype originated in a young woman in good health. The rearranged segments are TRBV11-2 and TRBJ1-2, and 8 junction bases match TRBD1. Sequencing input: PBMCs. The encoded CDR3 is CASSPYGQGSGYTF. The nucleotides are TGTGCCAGCAGCCCCTATGGACAGGGTAGTGGCTACACCTTC.